The 26 T cell receptor beta chains reported below all come from one sample, sequenced in a study of cytomegalovirus exposure and HLA in healthy donors. PCR amplification relied on 60 Vbeta primers (plus 13 Jbeta primers). Repertoires were generated with immunoSEQ multiplex PCR, while TCRdb's copy carries only in-frame clones and drops some. The table lists 270,000 or so clones, 70% to 90% of them singletons. Sequencing used PBMCs. These receptors were collected from a man aged 35 to 55 in good health and CMV-seropositive.

The chain carries TRBV6-6 and TRBJ1-3, with D perhaps TRBD1 (6 bases). Per the germline V gene, CDR1 is MNHNY and CDR2 is SVGAGI (reference sequence). Trimming cost V 10 bases and J 2 bases, with 12 bases left between them. The CDR3 consists of 13 residues. This chain's CDR3 is CATENRAGNTIYF. In nucleotides, the CDR3 is TGTGCCACCGAAAACAGGGCTGGAAACACCATATATTTT.

This chain connects TRBV5-4 to TRBJ1-2; perhaps TRBD1 as D (5 bases). V lost 5 bases, J lost 0 bases, and 11 bases lay in between. Looked up from germline, CDR1 is SGHNT and CDR2 is YYREEE (reference sequence). The CDR3 has 14 residues. The CDR3 spells CASSRTPANYGYTF. The CDR3 DNA reads as TGTGCCAGCAGTAGGACACCGGCTAACTATGGCTACACCTTC.

The J gene is TRBJ2-2, the V gene TRBV7-2; D possibly corresponds to TRBD1 (5 bases). The CDR3 sequence is 15 residues long. Trimming stripped 2 bases from V and 1 base from J, with 8 bases between. Germline V gives CDR1 SGHTA, CDR2 FQGNSA. CDR3 sequence reads: CASSLLQGNTGELFF. The DNA of the CDR3 is TGTGCCAGCAGCTTATTGCAGGGGAACACCGGGGAGCTGTTTTTT.

The V gene is TRBV7-9, the J gene TRBJ2-7; TRBD2 is a possible D gene (5 bases). Trimming left V 1 base short and J 0 bases short, with 7 bases between. Germline CDR1 and CDR2: SEHNR and FQNEAQ (reference sequence). The CDR3 covers 14 residues. CDR3: CASSLGTSSYEQYF. The CDR3 DNA reads as TGTGCCAGCAGCTTAGGCACTAGCTCCTACGAGCAGTACTTC.

This chain uses TRBV7-6 with TRBJ2-5; 8 bases are a match to TRBD2. V lost 1 base, J lost 4 bases, and 2 bases stayed unmatched. The CDR3 sequence is 14 residues long. Germline V CDR1 and CDR2: SGHVS, FNYEAQ. The CDR3 sequence is CASSLDLAGETQYF. DNA of the CDR3: TGTGCCAGCAGCTTAGACCTAGCGGGAGAGACCCAGTACTTC.

The chain joins TRBV28 to TRBJ1-1; TRBD1 agrees at 12 bases. The CDR3 spans 15 residues. The germline V gene has CDR1 MDHEN and CDR2 SYDVKM. Germline trimming cut 5 bases from V and 5 bases from J; bases unmatched to any gene: 6. Written as DNA, the CDR3 is TGTGCCAGCAGTATCCCGGGACAGGGGGCGACTGAAGCTTTCTTT. It codes for CASSIPGQGATEAFF.

The V gene is TRBV2, the J gene TRBJ1-1; 9 bases agree with TRBD1. V gave up 6 bases and J gave up 6 bases; unmatched junction bases: 17. In germline, CDR1 is SNHLY, CDR2 FYNNEI. The CDR3 is 17 amino acids. The CDR3 DNA is TGTGCCAGCAGCGAGAGGGGGGGACAGGGACAAGGGGCTGAAGCTTTCTTT. Translated, it gives CASSERGGQGQGAEAFF. Filled out from reference TRBV2 and TRBJ1-1, the complete variable domain reads EPEVTQTPSHQVTQMGQEVILRCVPISNHLYFYWYRQILGQKVEFLVSFYNNEISEKSEIFDDQFSVERPDGSNFTLKIRSTKLEDSAMYFCASSERGGQGQGAEAFFGQGTRLTVV.

The J gene is TRBJ2-2, the V gene TRBV18, with 9 bases fitting TRBD2. The germline V gene encodes CDR1 KGHSH and CDR2 LQKENI. The trim removed 4 bases at V and 2 bases at J, leaving 2 bases unmatched. This CDR3 has 15 amino acids. Here the CDR3 DNA reads TGTGCCAGCTCACGGGGACTAGCAAACACCGGGGAGCTGTTTTTT. Translation gives CASSRGLANTGELFF.

This clone was observed a single time. J is TRBJ2-7 and V is TRBV11-1; D not certain. The CDR3 runs 13 residues. Germline CDR1 SGHAT, CDR2 FQDESV (reference sequence). Between the trimmed V and J ends, which lost 7 bases and 0 bases, there was a span of 10 bases. Written as DNA, the CDR3 is TGTGCCAGCACCCTCGACACCTCCTACGAGCAGTACTTC. It yields the protein CASTLDTSYEQYF.

The chain has TRBV19 and TRBJ2-5, with a weak D call TRBD1 (6 bases). Per germline, CDR1 LNHDA and CDR2 SQIVND (reference sequence). The CDR3 extends over 14 amino acids. The V end lost 5 bases, the J end lost 1 base, and 11 bases lay between the germline ends. The CDR3 spells CASSWGTTQETQYF. DNA of the CDR3: TGTGCCAGTAGTTGGGGGACAACCCAAGAGACCCAGTACTTC.

This clone was observed once. In DNA form, the CDR3 reads TGTGCCAGCTCCCGGACAGGAGAGACCGGGGAGCTGTTTTTT. Protein sequence: CASSRTGETGELFF. The chain employs TRBV19 and TRBJ2-2; 7 bases match TRBD1. Losses at the gene ends were 9 bases for V and 5 bases for J; bases not matched to a gene: 9. This CDR3 spans 14 amino acids. The germline CDR1 and CDR2 sequences are LNHDA and SQIVND (reference sequence).

Only one count was recorded for this clone. CDR3 sequence: CASDRRDRAGGYTF. The CDR3 region has the DNA TGTGCCAGCGACCGCCGGGACAGGGCGGGCGGCTACACCTTC. The gene calls are TRBV6-6 and TRBJ1-2, with 9 bases fitting TRBD1. This CDR3 is built from 14 residues. Looked up from germline, CDR1 is MNHNY and CDR2 is SVGAGI (reference sequence). Unmatched junction bases numbered 12, after V lost 8 bases and J lost 8 bases.

V gene TRBV5-1 combines with J gene TRBJ1-4, with D tentatively TRBD1 (6 bases). This CDR3 spans 16 amino acids. The V gene lost 4 bases and the J gene lost 3 bases, with 16 bases spanning the gap. Germline V CDR1 and CDR2: SGHRS, YFSETQ. CDR3 DNA sequence: TGCGCCAGCAGCAGGTCGGGGGGGCTGTCTAATGAAAAACTGTTTTTT. Translating it yields CASSRSGGLSNEKLFF.

This sequence joins TRBV7-9 and TRBJ2-5; TRBD1 agrees at 7 bases. The junction had 8 bases not matched to a gene; V was cut back by 5 bases and J by 2 bases. The germline V gene encodes CDR1 SEHNR and CDR2 FQNEAQ (reference sequence). This CDR3 is 15 amino acids long. The CDR3 DNA is TGTGCCAGCAGCGTCCGGGACAGCCTACAAGAGACCCAGTACTTC. Residues: CASSVRDSLQETQYF.

The sample holds one count of this clone. The chain is built from TRBV28 and TRBJ1-5; D is undetermined. The ends were cut back, 3 bases at V and 2 bases at J, with 11 bases in the middle. The CDR3 contains 15 residues. Germline loops: CDR1 MDHEN, CDR2 SYDVKM. CDR3 in amino acids: CASSFDQVGNQPQHF. CDR3 nucleotides: TGTGCCAGCAGTTTTGACCAGGTAGGCAATCAGCCCCAGCATTTT.

The chain links TRBV5-1 to TRBJ2-5; 7 bases align to TRBD2. The CDR3 is 14 residues long. Trimming took 3 bases from V and 5 from J; bases not matched to a gene: 7. CDR1 and CDR2 from the germline V gene are SGHRS and YFSETQ. CDR3 region: CASSSKLALETQYF. DNA of the CDR3: TGCGCCAGCAGCTCGAAACTAGCGCTGGAGACCCAGTACTTC.

The rearrangement uses TRBV2 and TRBJ2-3; 10 nucleotides agree with TRBD2. The germline V gene encodes CDR1 SNHLY and CDR2 FYNNEI. V shed 10 bases, J shed 4 bases, and the junction held 23 bases outside the gene matches. The CDR3 is made up of 19 amino acids. CDR3 DNA: TGTGCCACCCCCTCGCCGCGACTAGCGGGCCAGGCTGGCGCAGATACGCAGTATTTT. Protein product: CATPSPRLAGQAGADTQYF.

The rearrangement links TRBV29-1 to TRBJ2-7; weak D call: TRBD1 (6 bases). CDR3 length: 13 residues. V was pared by 1 base and J by 5 bases, with 12 bases between. CDR1 and CDR2 (germline): SQVTM, ANQGSEA. The CDR3 region is CSVEVLGADEQYF. The CDR3 region has the DNA TGCAGCGTTGAAGTGCTGGGGGCAGACGAGCAGTACTTC.

A note on this clone: Since no conserved phenylalanine or tryptophan closes the CDR3, a read error is the likely cause. The gene calls are TRBV27 and TRBJ2-7; 11 bases map to TRBD2. With 6 bases clipped from V and 6 bases from J, the junction kept 7 bases outside the gene matches. The CDR3 loop spans 14 amino acids. Germline V lookup: CDR1 MNHEY, CDR2 SMNVEV (reference sequence). CDR3 amino acids: CASRELAGALEQYL. For the CDR3, the DNA is TGTGCCAGCAGGGAACTAGCGGGAGCCCTCGAGCAGTACCTC.

The V call is TRBV11-3, the J call TRBJ2-1, with 8 bases aligning to TRBD2. The CDR3 totals 16 residues. V lost 2 bases, J lost 6 bases, and 9 bases stayed unmatched. CDR1 is SGHNT, CDR2 YENEEA, per germline. CDR3 DNA: TGTGCCAGCAGCTTATCCTTTCAAGCGGGAGTCAATGAGCAGTTCTTC. It encodes CASSLSFQAGVNEQFF.

The chain couples TRBV21-1 to TRBJ1-5; whether TRBD1, the table's D call, matches the DNA was not checked. TRBV21-1 is shown as a pseudogene. This CDR3 contains 15 residues. The CDR3 DNA is TGTGCCAGCAGCGTACAGGCGGCCAGCAATCAGCCCCAGCATTTT. Protein sequence: CASSVQAASNQPQHF.

This chain links TRBV6-6 with TRBJ1-4, with 9 bases that match TRBD1. V was clipped by 5 bases and J by 6 bases; unmatched bases: 7. The CDR3 consists of 15 residues. Germline values: CDR1 MNHNY, CDR2 SVGAGI (reference sequence). DNA of the CDR3: TGTGCCAGCAGTCCCCGGGACAGGGCGGATGAAAAACTGTTTTTT. This translates into CASSPRDRADEKLFF.

This rearrangement joins TRBV28 to TRBJ2-3, with 8 positions matching TRBD1. Unmatched junction bases numbered 3, after V lost 9 bases and J lost 4 bases. Germline loops: CDR1 MDHEN, CDR2 SYDVKM. The CDR3 contains 12 residues. The CDR3 protein is CASGTGSDTQYF. In nucleotides, the CDR3 is TGTGCCAGTGGGACAGGCTCAGATACGCAGTATTTT.

The sample holds one count of this clone. The gene calls are TRBV6-5 and TRBJ1-2; perhaps TRBD1 as D (6 bases). The CDR3 has 15 amino acids. Germline CDR1 MNHEY, CDR2 SVGAGI. V was cut by 4 bases and J by 7 bases, with 19 bases left in between. The CDR3 DNA follows: TGTGCCAGCAGTTCATGGACAGCGACGAATTCTGGCTACACCTTC. Translated: CASSSWTATNSGYTF.

This clone turned up a few times. This chain links TRBV6-6 with TRBJ2-1; 10 bases fit TRBD1. V was pared by 0 bases and J by 6 bases, with 5 bases of the junction left unmatched. This CDR3 comprises 16 residues. CDR1 and CDR2 (germline): MNHNY, SVGAGI (reference sequence). CDR3 nucleotide sequence: TGTGCCAGCAGTTACTCTGGGACAGGGGTGTCCAATGAGCAGTTCTTC. It codes for CASSYSGTGVSNEQFF.

This rearrangement joins TRBV30 to TRBJ2-7; 9 bases align to TRBD2. Germline lookup yields CDR1 GTSNPN and CDR2 SVGIG (reference sequence). V gave up 2 bases and J gave up 3 bases; unmatched junction bases: 14. The CDR3 loop spans 17 amino acids. CDR3 nucleotides: TGTGCCTGGAGTCCCCCCATCACTAGCGGGCCCCTCTACGAGCAGTACTTC. Translated: CAWSPPITSGPLYEQYF. The full variable domain, its missing parts supplied by reference TRBV30 and TRBJ2-7, is SQTIHQWPATLVQPVGSPLSLECTVEGTSNPNLYWYRQAAGRGLQLLFYSVGIGQISSEVPQNLSASRPQDRQFILSSKKLLLSDSGFYLCAWSPPITSGPLYEQYFGPGTRLTVT.